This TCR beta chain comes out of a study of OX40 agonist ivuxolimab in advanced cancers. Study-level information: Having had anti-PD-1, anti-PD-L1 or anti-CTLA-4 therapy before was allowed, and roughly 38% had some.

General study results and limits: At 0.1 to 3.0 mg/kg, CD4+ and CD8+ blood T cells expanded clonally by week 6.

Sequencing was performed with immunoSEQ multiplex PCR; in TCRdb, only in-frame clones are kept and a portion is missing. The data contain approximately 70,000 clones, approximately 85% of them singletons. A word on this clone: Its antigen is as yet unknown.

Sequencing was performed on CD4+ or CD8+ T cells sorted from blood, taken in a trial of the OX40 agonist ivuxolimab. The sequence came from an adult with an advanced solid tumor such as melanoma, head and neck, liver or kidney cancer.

The CDR3 nucleotides are TGTGCCACCAGCAGAGGGAGGGCAGAAGGGAACAATGAGCAGTTCTTC. Protein sequence: CATSRGRAEGNNEQFF. This chain links TRBV15 with TRBJ2-1, with D perhaps matching TRBD2 (6 bases). The CDR3 is 16 amino acids. The ends were cut back, 1 base at V and 5 bases at J, with 15 bases in the middle. Looked up from germline, CDR1 is LNHNV and CDR2 is YYDKDF (reference sequence).